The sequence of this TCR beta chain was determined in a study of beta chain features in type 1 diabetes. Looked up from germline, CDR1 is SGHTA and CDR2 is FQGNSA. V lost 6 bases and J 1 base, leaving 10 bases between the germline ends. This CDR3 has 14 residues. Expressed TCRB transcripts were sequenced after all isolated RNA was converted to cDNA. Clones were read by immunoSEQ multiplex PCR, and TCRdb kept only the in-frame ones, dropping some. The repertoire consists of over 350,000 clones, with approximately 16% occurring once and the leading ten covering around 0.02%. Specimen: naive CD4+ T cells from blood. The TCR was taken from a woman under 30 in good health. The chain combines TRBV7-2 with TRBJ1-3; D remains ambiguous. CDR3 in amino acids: CASRISGSGNTIYF. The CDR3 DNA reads TGTGCCAGCAGAATAAGCGGTTCTGGAAACACCATATATTTT.